This T cell receptor (beta chain) was sequenced in a study of T cell changes during pregnancy in multiple sclerosis. J gave up 5 bases and V 4 bases, and 2 bases lay outside the gene matches. The V gene's germline CDR1 is GTSNPN and CDR2 SVGIG (reference sequence). This CDR3 has 13 amino acids. Sequenced by immunoSEQ multiplex PCR; TCRdb stores in-frame clones only, minus some. The table has about 60,000 clones, about nine tenths seen once. The rearrangement joins TRBV30 to TRBJ2-1; 10 nucleotides match TRBD2. Specimen: CD4+ T cells from peripheral blood mononuclear cells, collected in the first trimester of pregnancy. The source is a female donor with multiple sclerosis, enrolled in a pregnancy study. This chain's CDR3 is CAWIAGGNNEQFF. The DNA of the CDR3 is TGTGCCTGGATAGCGGGGGGAAACAATGAGCAGTTCTTC.